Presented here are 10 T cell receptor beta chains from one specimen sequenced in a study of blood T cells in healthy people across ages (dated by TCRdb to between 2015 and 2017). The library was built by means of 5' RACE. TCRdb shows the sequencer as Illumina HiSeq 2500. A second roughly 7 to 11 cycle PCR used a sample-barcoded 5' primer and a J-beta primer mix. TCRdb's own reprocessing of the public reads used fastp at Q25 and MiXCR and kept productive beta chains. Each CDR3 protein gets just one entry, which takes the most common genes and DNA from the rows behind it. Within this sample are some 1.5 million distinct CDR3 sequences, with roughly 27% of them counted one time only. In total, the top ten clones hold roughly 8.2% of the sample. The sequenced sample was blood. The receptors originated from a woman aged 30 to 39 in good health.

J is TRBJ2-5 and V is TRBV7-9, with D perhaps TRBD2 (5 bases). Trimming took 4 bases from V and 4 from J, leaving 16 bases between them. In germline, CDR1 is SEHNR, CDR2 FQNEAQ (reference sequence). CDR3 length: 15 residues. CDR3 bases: TGTGCCAGCAGCTGGCGAGCATCGGGGAGAGAGACCCAGTACTTC. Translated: CASSWRASGRETQYF.

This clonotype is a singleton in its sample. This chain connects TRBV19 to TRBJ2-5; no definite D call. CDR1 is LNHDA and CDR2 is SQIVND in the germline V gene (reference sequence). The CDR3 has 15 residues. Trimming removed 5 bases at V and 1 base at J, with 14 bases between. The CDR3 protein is CASSPLGVPQETQYF. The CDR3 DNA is TGTGCCAGTAGTCCCCTTGGGGTACCCCAAGAGACCCAGTACTTC.

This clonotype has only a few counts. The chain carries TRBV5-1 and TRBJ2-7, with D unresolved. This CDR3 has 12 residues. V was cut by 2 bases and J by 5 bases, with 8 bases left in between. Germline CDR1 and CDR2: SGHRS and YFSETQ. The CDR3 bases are TGCGCCAGCAGCTTCGAATCGGACGAGCAGTACTTC. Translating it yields CASSFESDEQYF.

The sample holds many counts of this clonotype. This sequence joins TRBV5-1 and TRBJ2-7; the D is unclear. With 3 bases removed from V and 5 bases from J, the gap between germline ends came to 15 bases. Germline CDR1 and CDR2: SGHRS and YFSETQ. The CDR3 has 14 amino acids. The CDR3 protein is CASSSERLGHEQYF. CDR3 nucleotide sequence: TGCGCCAGCAGCTCGGAACGACTGGGCCACGAGCAGTACTTC.

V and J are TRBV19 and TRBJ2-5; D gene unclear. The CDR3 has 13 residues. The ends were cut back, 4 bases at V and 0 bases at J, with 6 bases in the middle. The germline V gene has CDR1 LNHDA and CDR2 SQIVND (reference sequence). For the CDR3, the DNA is TGTGCCAGTAGTAGCCAGCACCAAGAGACCCAGTACTTC. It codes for CASSSQHQETQYF.

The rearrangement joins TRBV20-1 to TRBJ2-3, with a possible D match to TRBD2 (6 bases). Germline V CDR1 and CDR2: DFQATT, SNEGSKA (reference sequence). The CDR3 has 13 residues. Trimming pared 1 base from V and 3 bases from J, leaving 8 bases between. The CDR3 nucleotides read TGCAGTGCTAGAGCCCGGGGGACAGATACGCAGTATTTT. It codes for CSARARGTDTQYF.

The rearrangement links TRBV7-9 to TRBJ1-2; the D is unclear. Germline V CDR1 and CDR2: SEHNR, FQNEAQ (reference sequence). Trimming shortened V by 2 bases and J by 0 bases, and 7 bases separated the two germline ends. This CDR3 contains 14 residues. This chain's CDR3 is CASSLQAANYGYTF. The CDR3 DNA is TGTGCCAGCAGCTTACAGGCAGCTAACTATGGCTACACCTTC. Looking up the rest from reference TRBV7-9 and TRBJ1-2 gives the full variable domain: DTGVSQNPRHKITKRGQNVTFRCDPISEHNRLYWYRQTLGQGPEFLTYFQNEAQLEKSRLLSDRFSAERPKGSFSTLEIQRTEQGDSAMYLCASSLQAANYGYTFGSGTRLTVV.

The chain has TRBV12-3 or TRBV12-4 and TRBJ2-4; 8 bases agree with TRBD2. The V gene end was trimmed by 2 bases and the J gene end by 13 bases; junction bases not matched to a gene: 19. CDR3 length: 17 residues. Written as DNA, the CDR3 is TGTGCCAGCAGTTTATTTAGTTATCCGGGAGGGCGCAATGAGCAGTACTTC. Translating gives CASSLFSYPGGRNEQYF.

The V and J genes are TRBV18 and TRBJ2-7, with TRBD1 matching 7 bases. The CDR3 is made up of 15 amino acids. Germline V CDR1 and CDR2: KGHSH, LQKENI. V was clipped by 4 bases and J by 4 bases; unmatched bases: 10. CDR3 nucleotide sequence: TGTGCCAGCTCACAGGCCGGGACAGTAGTATACGAGCAGTACTTC. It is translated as CASSQAGTVVYEQYF.

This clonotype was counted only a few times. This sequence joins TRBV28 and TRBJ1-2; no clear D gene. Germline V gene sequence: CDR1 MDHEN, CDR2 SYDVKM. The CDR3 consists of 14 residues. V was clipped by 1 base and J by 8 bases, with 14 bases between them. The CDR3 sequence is CASSLSPGSRGYTF. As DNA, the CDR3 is TGTGCCAGCAGTTTATCTCCGGGATCGAGGGGCTACACCTTC.